This T cell receptor (beta chain) was identified in a study of shared clonotypes between healthy human individuals (dated by TCRdb to about 2020). For the study in its entirety: The cohort comprised a couple of women and a few men aged 18 to 49 years. For each donor, CD4 naive and CD4 memory were each given three plates, CD8 naive was given two plates, and CD8 memory was given one plate. The study deeply sequenced blood TCR repertoires of five healthy adults to estimate repertoire size and the extent of clonotype sharing between individuals. To increase sequencing depth and limit assay-specific biases, TCR repertoire library preparation and sequencing were carried out by different laboratories using diverse techniques. Leukapheresis yielded between about 0.94 and 8.9 billion PBMCs per donor.

Using the deep immunoSEQ assay, multiplex PCR amplified TCR CDR3 regions from genomic DNA. For each cell subset, the extracted genomic DNA was distributed evenly across all wells of several immunoSEQ 96-well plates, and each plate served as one replicate. Each replicate PCR for sorted subsets received roughly 0.2 ug genomic DNA, equal to about 30,000 T cell genomes. Purified libraries were quantified with a Qubit 3.0 fluorometer, sized on a Bioanalyzer 2100, and re-quantified with the KAPA Library Quantification kit. Every immunoSEQ 96-well plate was sequenced on a dedicated single-read 150-cycle Illumina NextSeq 550 flow cell. On the study's bioinformatics: Because only junctional sequences without quality scores were contained in the immunoSEQ output, filtering matching that applied to full-length reads could not be performed. To assign V/J genes and CDR3, sequences were annotated using PyIR, a Python wrapper for IgBLAST v1.9, with IMGT germline references. Reads with weak V/J assignments (E-value above 1e-6), missing CDR3, stop codons, out-of-frame junctions, or ambiguous translated residues were removed. V3J clonotypes were defined as sequences sharing an identical inferred V gene, J gene, and CDR3 amino acid sequence. The percentage overlap between two repertoires was calculated by dividing the number of shared unique clonotypes by the size of the smaller repertoire. Repertoire richness was assessed with RTK rarefaction, the Chao1 estimator, and Recon v2.1 estimates of unobserved clonotypes. OLGA was used to compute generation probabilities for all TCRbeta clonotypes that the gDNA method yielded from a handful of donors. TCRdb mirrors the immuneACCESS table, restricted to in-frame sequences. Some clones are absent from its copies; in checked studies, under half trace to an unresolved V gene, and the reason for the others is unknown. From that table come the V and J calls and clone size; the DNA was used to work out D and trimming. This sample is represented by about 2.4 million clones; more than 90% of them were singletons. Clones ranked in the top ten supply over 0.12% of the sample.

Overall study outcomes, separate from this receptor: Across a few donors, roughly 5.4% of naive CD4, roughly 3.3% of naive CD8, about 2% of memory CD4, and roughly 0.41% of memory CD8 clonotypes were shared. Estimated clonotype richness was generally larger for naive than for memory subsets. The small number of donors limited the genetic and exposure-history diversity represented. Incomplete sequencing was indicated by rarefaction of sorted-subset datasets, despite the large sequencing depth. Sampling was restricted to blood, and TCR repertoires in tissues likely differ from the TCR repertoires found in blood. Based on pairwise subsampling, the degree of clonotype sharing among donors was expected to be affected by sequencing depth. Compared with non-shared clonotypes, the clonotypes found in all four sorted-subset donors had higher generation probabilities.

Donors were healthy HIV-negative adults with no recently reported acute infections or vaccinations. Every donor was a Caucasian adult residing in Nashville, Tennessee, USA. Magnetic negative selection was used to enrich CD4+ T cells, after which naive cells were positively selected on CD45RA and the negative fraction became the memory subset. After blood collection by leukapheresis, PBMCs were isolated using Ficoll-Histopaque density gradient centrifugation and then cryopreserved in the vapor phase of liquid nitrogen. Analytical flow cytometry was used to check the purity and quantity of every magnetically sorted T cell population. Genomic DNA was isolated from every sorted fraction and measured by UV absorbance on a Nanodrop 2000c. Worth noting for this clone: Its antigen specificity is not known. One base away there is no much larger clone; base qualities are not given.

Germline trimming amounts to 5 bases on V and 5 bases on J, with 6 as the count of junction bases outside the gene matches. CDR1 and CDR2, looked up from the germline V gene (reference sequence), are SEHNR and FQNEAQ. Including the terminal cysteine and phenylalanine, the CDR3 comprises 16 residues. The CDR3 DNA has 48 bases and is translated from base 1. The sequenced material came from naive CD4+ T cells sorted from blood. Sample cell subset or site, as interpreted from the label and publication: CD45RA+ positively selected. The chain couples TRBV7-9 to TRBJ2-1, with 13 central nucleotides matching TRBD2. This TCR derives from a man between 18 and 29 years old in good health. CDR3 protein: CASSLQLAGGNNEQFF. DNA sequence: TGTGCCAGCAGCCTTCAACTAGCGGGAGGGAACAATGAGCAGTTCTTC.